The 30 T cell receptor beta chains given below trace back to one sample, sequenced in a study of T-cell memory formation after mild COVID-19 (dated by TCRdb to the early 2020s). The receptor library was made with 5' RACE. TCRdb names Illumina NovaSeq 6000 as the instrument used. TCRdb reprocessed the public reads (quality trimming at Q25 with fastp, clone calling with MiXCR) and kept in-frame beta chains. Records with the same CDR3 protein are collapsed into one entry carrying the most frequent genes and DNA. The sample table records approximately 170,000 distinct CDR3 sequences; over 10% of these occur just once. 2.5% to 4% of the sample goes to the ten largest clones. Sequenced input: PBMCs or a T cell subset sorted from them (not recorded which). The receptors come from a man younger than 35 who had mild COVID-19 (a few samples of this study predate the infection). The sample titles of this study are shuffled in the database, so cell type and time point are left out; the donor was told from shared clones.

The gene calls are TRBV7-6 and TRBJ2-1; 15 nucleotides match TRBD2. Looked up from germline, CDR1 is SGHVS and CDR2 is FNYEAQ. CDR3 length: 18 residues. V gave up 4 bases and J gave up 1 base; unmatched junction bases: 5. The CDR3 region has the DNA TGTGCCAGCAGCTCCGGACTAGCGGGGGGGCCGTCCTACAATGAGCAGTTCTTC. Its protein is CASSSGLAGGPSYNEQFF.

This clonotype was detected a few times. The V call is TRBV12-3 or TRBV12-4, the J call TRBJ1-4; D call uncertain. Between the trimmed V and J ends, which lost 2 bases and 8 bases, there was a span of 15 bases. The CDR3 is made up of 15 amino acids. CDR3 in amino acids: CASSLWVGPEEKLFF. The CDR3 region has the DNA TGTGCCAGCAGTTTATGGGTCGGCCCGGAGGAAAAACTGTTTTTT.

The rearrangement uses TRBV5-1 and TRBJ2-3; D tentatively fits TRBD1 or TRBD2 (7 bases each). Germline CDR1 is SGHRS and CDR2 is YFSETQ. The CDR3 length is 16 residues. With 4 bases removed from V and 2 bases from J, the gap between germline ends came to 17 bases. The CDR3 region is CASSPTPGGVTDTQYF. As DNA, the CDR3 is TGCGCCAGCAGCCCAACCCCAGGGGGGGTCACAGATACGCAGTATTTT.

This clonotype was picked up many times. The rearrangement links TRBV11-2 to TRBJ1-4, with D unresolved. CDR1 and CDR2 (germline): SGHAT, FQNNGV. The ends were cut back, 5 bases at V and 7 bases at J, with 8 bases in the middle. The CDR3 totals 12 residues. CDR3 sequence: CASSHPGEKLFF. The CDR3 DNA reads TGTGCCAGCAGCCATCCTGGTGAAAAACTGTTTTTT.

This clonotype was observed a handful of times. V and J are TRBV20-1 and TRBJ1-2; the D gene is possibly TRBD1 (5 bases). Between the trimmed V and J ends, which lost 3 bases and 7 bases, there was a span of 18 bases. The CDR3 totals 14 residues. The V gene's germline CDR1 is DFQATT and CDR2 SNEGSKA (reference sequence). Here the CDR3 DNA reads TGCAGTGCTAGGCCCTGGAGGGACCTGAGTGGCTACACCTTC. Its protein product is CSARPWRDLSGYTF.

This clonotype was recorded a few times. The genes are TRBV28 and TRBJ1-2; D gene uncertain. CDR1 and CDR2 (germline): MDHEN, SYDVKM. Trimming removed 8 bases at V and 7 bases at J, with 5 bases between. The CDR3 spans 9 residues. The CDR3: CASGAGYTF. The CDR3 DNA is TGTGCCAGCGGCGCTGGCTACACCTTC.

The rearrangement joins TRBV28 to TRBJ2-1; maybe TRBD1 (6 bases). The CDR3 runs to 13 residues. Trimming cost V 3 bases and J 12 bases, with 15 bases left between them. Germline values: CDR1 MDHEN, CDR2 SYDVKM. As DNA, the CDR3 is TGTGCCAGCAGTTTGTACAGGGCCTTTGGGCAGTTCTTC. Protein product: CASSLYRAFGQFF.

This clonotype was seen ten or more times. CDR3 in amino acids: CASSPGGRGGTDTQYF. The CDR3, as DNA: TGTGCCAGCAGCCCAGGCGGTCGCGGGGGCACAGATACGCAGTATTTT. V and J are TRBV7-2 and TRBJ2-3; D possibly corresponds to TRBD2 (6 bases). Germline V lookup: CDR1 SGHTA, CDR2 FQGNSA. Trimming removed 5 bases at V and 1 base at J, with 16 bases between. The CDR3 extends over 16 amino acids.

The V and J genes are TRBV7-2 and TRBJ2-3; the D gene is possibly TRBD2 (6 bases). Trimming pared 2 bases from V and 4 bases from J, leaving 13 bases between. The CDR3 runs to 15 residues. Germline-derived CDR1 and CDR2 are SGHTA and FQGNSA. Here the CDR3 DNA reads TGTGCCAGCAGCTTATTTCGAGCGGGCGCAGATACGCAGTATTTT. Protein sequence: CASSLFRAGADTQYF.

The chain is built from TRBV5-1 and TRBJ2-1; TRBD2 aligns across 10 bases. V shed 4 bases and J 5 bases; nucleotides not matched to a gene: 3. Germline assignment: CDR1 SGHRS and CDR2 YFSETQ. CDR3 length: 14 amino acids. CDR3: CASSILAGDNEQFF. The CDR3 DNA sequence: TGCGCCAGCAGCATTCTAGCGGGGGACAATGAGCAGTTCTTC.

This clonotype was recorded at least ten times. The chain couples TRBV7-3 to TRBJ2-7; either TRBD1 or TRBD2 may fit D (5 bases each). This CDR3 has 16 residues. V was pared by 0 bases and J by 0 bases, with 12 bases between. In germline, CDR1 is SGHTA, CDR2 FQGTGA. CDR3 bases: TGTGCCAGCAGCTTAACGCCGGGACGCAACTCCTACGAGCAGTACTTC. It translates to CASSLTPGRNSYEQYF.

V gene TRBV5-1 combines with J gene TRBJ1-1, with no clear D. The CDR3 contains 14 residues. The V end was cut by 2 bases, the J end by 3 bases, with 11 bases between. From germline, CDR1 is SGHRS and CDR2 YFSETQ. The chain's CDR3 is CASSLQGLDTEAFF. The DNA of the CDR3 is TGCGCCAGCAGCTTACAAGGGTTAGACACTGAAGCTTTCTTT. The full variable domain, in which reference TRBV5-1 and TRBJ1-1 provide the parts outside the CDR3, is KAGVTQTPRYLIKTRGQQVTLSCSPISGHRSVSWYQQTPGQGLQFLFEYFSETQRNKGNFPGRFSGRQFSNSRSEMNVSTLELGDSALYLCASSLQGLDTEAFFGQGTRLTVV.

The CDR3 loop is CASSPYPRYGYTF. The CDR3 nucleotides are TGTGCCAGCAGCCCCTATCCCCGTTATGGCTACACCTTC. V and J are TRBV7-2 and TRBJ1-2; unclear D gene. Per the germline V gene, CDR1 is SGHTA and CDR2 is FQGNSA. Trimming removed 5 bases at V and 5 bases at J, with 12 bases between. This CDR3 spans 13 amino acids. The whole variable domain, filled in from reference TRBV7-2 and TRBJ1-2, reads GAGVSQSPSNKVTEKGKDVELRCDPISGHTALYWYRQSLGQGLEFLIYFQGNSAPDKSGLPSDRFSAERTGGSVSTLTIQRTQQEDSAVYLCASSPYPRYGYTFGSGTRLTVV.

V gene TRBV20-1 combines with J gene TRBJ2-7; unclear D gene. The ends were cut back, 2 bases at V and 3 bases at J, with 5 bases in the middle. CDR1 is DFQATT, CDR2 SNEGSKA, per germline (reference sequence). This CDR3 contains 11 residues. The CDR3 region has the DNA TGCAGTGCTAGATACAACTACGAGCAGTACTTC. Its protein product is CSARYNYEQYF.

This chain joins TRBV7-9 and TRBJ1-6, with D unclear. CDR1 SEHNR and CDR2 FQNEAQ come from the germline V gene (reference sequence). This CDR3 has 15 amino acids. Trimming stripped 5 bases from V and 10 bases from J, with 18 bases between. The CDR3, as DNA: TGTGCCAGCAGCCTCGGCGAGGAAGGATCGTCACCCCTCCACTTT. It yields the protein CASSLGEEGSSPLHF.

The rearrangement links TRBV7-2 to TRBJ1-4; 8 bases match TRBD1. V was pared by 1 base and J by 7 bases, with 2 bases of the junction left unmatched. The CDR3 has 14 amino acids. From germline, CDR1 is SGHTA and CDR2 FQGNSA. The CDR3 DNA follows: TGTGCCAGCAGCTTAGGGACAGGGTCTGAAAAACTGTTTTTT. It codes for CASSLGTGSEKLFF. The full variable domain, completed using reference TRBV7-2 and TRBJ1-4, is GAGVSQSPSNKVTEKGKDVELRCDPISGHTALYWYRQSLGQGLEFLIYFQGNSAPDKSGLPSDRFSAERTGGSVSTLTIQRTQQEDSAVYLCASSLGTGSEKLFFGSGTQLSVL.

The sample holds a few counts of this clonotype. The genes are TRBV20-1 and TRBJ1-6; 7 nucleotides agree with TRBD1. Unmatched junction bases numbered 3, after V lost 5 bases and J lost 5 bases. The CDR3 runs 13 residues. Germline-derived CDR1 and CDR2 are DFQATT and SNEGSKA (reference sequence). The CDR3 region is CSARQGDNSPLHF. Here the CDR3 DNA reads TGCAGTGCTCGCCAGGGGGATAATTCACCCCTCCACTTT.

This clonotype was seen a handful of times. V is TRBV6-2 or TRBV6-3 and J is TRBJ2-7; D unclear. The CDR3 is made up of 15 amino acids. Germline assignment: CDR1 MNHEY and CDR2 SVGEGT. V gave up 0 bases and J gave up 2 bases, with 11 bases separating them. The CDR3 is CASSYSSAEPYEQYV. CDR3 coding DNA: TGTGCCAGCAGTTACTCGAGCGCGGAACCCTACGAGCAGTACGTC.

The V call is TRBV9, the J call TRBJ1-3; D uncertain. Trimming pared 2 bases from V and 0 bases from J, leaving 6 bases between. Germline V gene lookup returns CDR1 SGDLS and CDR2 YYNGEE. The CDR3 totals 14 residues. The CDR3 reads CASSVTTSGNTIYF. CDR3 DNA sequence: TGTGCCAGCAGCGTGACAACCTCTGGAAACACCATATATTTT.

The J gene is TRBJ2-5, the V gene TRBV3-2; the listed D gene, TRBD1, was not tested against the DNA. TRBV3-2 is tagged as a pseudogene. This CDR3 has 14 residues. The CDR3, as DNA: TGTGCCAGCAGCCAAGGGGCGACAGAAGAGACCCAGTACTTC. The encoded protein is CASSQGATEETQYF.

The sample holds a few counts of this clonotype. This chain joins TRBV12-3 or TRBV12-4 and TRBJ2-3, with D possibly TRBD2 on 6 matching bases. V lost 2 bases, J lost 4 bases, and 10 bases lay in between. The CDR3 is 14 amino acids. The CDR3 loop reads CASSLRGSPDTQYF. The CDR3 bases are TGTGCCAGCAGTTTACGGGGGTCGCCAGATACGCAGTATTTT.

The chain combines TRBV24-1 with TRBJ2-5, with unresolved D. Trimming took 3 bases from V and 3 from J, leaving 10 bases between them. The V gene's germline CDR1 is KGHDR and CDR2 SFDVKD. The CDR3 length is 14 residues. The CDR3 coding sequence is TGTGCCACCAGTGATCCCCGACGGGAAGAGACCCAGTACTTC. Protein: CATSDPRREETQYF.

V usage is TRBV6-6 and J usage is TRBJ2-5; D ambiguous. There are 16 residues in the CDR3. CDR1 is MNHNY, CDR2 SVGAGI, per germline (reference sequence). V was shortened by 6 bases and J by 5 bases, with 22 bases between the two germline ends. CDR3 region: CASRYSPSNFGETQYF. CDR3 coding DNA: TGTGCCAGCAGATACAGCCCATCAAACTTTGGGGAGACCCAGTACTTC.

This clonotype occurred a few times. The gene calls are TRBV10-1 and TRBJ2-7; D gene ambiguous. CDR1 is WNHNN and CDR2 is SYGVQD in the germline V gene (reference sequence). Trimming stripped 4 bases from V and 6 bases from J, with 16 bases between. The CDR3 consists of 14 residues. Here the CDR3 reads CASSGQVASGEQYF. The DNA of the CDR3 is TGCGCCAGCAGTGGGCAGGTGGCTTCGGGCGAGCAGTACTTC.

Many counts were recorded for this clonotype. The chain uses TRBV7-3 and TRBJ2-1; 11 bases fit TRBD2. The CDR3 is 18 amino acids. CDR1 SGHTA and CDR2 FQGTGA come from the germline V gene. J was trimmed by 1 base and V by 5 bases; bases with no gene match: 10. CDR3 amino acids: CASSPRLAGGSSYNEQFF. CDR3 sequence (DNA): TGTGCCAGCAGCCCCCGGCTAGCGGGGGGTTCTTCCTACAATGAGCAGTTCTTC.

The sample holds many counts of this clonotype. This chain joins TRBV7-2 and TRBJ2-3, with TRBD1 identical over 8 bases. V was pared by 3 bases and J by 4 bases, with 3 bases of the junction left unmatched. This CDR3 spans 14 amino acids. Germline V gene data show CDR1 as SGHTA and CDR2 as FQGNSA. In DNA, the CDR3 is TGTGCCAGCAGCTTTAGACAGGGGCCAGATACGCAGTATTTT. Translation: CASSFRQGPDTQYF.

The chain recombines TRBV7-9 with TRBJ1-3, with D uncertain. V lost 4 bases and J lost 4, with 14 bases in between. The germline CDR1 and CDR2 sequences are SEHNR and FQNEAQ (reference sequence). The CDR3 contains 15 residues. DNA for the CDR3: TGTGCCAGCAGCTCGGCGATGGGTTCCGGAAACACCATATATTTT. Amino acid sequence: CASSSAMGSGNTIYF.

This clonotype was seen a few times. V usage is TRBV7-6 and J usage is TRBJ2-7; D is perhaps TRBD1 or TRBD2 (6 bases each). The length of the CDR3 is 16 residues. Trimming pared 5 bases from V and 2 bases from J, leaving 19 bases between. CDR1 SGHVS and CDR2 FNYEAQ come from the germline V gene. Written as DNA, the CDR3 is TGTGCCAGCAGCCATAGGGGGGCTGGGAACGCCTACGAGCAGTACTTC. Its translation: CASSHRGAGNAYEQYF.

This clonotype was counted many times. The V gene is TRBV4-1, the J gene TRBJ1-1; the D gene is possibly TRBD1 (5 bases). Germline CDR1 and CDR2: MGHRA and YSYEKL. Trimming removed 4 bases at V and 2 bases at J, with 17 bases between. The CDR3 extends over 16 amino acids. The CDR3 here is CASSRLPQTVNTEAFF. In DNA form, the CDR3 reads TGCGCCAGCAGCCGCCTCCCCCAGACAGTAAACACTGAAGCTTTCTTT.

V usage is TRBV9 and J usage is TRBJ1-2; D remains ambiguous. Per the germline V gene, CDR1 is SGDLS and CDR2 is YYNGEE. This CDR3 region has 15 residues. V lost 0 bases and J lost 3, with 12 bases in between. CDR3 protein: CASSVDPVVDYGYTF. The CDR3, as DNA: TGTGCCAGCAGCGTAGACCCGGTAGTTGACTATGGCTACACCTTC.